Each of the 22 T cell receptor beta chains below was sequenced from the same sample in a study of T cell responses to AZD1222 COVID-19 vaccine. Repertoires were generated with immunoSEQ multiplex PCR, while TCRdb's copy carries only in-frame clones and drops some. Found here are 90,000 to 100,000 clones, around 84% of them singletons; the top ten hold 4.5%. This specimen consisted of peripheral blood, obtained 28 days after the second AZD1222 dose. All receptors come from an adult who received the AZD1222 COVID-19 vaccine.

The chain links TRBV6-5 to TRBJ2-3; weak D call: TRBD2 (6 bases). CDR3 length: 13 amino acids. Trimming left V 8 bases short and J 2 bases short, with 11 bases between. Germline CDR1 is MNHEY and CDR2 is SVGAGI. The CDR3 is CASWSGDTDTQYF. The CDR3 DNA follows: TGTGCCAGCTGGTCGGGGGACACAGATACGCAGTATTTT.

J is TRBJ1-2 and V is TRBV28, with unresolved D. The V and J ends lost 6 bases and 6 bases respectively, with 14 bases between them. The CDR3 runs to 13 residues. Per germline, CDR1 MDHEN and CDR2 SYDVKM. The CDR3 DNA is TGTGCCAGCAGCCGCCCGGGGATCGATGGCTACACCTTC. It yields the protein CASSRPGIDGYTF.

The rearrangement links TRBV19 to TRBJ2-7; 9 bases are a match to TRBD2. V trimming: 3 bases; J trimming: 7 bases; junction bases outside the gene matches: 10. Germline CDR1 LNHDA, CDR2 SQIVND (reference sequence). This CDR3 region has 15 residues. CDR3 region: CASSILAGPLGEQYF. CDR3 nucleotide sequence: TGTGCCAGTAGTATCCTAGCGGGACCCTTGGGAGAGCAGTACTTC.

The DNA of the CDR3 is TGTGCCAGCAGTGCCAGTTATCAAGAGACCCAGTACTTC. This gives the protein CASSASYQETQYF. The chain uses TRBV2 and TRBJ2-5; D gene unclear. This CDR3 has 13 residues. The germline V and J ends were trimmed by 4 bases and 2 bases, with 8 bases remaining between them. Per the germline V gene, CDR1 is SNHLY and CDR2 is FYNNEI.

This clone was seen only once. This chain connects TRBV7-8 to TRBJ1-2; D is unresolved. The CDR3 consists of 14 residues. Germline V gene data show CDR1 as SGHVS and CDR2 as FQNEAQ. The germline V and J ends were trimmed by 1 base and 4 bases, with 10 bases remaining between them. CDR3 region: CASSLGGGLYGYTF. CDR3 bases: TGTGCCAGCAGCTTAGGCGGCGGACTCTATGGCTACACCTTC.

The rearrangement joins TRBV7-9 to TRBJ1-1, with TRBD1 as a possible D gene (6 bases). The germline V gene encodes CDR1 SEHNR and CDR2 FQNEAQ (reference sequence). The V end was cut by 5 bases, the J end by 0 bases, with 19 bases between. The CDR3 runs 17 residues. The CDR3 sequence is CASSPHLGQPMNTEAFF. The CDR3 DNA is TGTGCCAGCAGCCCCCATTTAGGACAGCCCATGAACACTGAAGCTTTCTTT. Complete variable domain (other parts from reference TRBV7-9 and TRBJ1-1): DTGVSQNPRHKITKRGQNVTFRCDPISEHNRLYWYRQTLGQGPEFLTYFQNEAQLEKSRLLSDRFSAERPKGSFSTLEIQRTEQGDSAMYLCASSPHLGQPMNTEAFFGQGTRLTVV.

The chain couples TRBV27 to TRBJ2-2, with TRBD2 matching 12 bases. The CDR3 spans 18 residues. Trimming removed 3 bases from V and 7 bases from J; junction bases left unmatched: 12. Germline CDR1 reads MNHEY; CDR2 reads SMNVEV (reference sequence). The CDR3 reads CASSLRASGRARVGELFF. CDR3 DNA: TGTGCCAGCAGTTTGAGGGCTAGCGGGAGGGCCAGAGTCGGGGAGCTGTTTTTT.

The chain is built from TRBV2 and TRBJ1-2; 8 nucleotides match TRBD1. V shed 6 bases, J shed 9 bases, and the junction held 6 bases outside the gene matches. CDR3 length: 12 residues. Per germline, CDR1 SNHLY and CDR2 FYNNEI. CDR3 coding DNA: TGTGCCAGCAGATCGGACAGGGAGAGCTACACCTTC. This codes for CASRSDRESYTF.

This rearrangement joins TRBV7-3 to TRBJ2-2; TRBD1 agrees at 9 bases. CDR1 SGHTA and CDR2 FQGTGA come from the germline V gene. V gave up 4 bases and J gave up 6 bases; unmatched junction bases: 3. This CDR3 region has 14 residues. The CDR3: CASSSRQGAGELFF. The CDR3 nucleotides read TGTGCCAGCAGCTCCCGACAGGGGGCCGGGGAGCTGTTTTTT.

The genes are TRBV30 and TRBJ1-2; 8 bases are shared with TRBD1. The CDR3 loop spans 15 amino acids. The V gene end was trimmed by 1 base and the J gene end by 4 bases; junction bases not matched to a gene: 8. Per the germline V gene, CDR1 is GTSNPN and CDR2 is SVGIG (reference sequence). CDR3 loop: CAWSASTGGAYGYTF. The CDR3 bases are TGTGCCTGGAGTGCCTCAACAGGGGGAGCCTATGGCTACACCTTC.

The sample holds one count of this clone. The CDR3 DNA is TGTGCCTGGAGTGTAGGGGGTTCGGGGAATCAGCCCCAGCATTTT. Translation: CAWSVGGSGNQPQHF. V gene TRBV30 combines with J gene TRBJ1-5; tentatively, D is TRBD1 (6 bases). This CDR3 contains 15 residues. Germline V gives CDR1 GTSNPN, CDR2 SVGIG (reference sequence). Trimming stripped 0 bases from V and 4 bases from J, with 13 bases between. The variable domain in full, completed from reference TRBV30 and TRBJ1-5, reads SQTIHQWPATLVQPVGSPLSLECTVEGTSNPNLYWYRQAAGRGLQLLFYSVGIGQISSEVPQNLSASRPQDRQFILSSKKLLLSDSGFYLCAWSVGGSGNQPQHFGDGTRLSIL.

CDR3 nucleotide sequence: TGTGCCAGCAGCCGACGCTGGGAGGGACCTCTATTGGGGAGCTCCTACAATGAGCAGTTCTTC. Its translation: CASSRRWEGPLLGSSYNEQFF. The chain carries TRBV4-2 and TRBJ2-1; TRBD2 aligns across 7 bases. Germline loops: CDR1 LGHNA, CDR2 YNFKEQ. J gave up 0 bases and V 4 bases, and 21 bases lay outside the gene matches. CDR3 size: 21 residues.

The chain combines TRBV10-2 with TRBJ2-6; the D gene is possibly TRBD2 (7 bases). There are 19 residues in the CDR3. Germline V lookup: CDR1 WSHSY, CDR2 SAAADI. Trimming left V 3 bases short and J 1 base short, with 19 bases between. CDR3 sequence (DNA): TGCGCCAGCAGTGATGCCTTCCGGGGGGCCGGATCTGGGGCCAACGTCCTGACTTTC. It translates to CASSDAFRGAGSGANVLTF.

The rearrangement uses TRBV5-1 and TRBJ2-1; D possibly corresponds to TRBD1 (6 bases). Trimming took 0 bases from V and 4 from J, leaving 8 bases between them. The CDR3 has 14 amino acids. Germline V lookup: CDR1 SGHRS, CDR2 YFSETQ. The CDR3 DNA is TGCGCCAGCAGCTTGGTACAGGGATACAATGAGCAGTTCTTC. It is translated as CASSLVQGYNEQFF. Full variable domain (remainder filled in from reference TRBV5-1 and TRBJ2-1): KAGVTQTPRYLIKTRGQQVTLSCSPISGHRSVSWYQQTPGQGLQFLFEYFSETQRNKGNFPGRFSGRQFSNSRSEMNVSTLELGDSALYLCASSLVQGYNEQFFGPGTRLTVL.

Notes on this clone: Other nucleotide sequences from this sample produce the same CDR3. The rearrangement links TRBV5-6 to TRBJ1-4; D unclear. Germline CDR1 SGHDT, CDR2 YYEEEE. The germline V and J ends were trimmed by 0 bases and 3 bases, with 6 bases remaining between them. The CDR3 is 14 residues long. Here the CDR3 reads CASSLVRANEKLFF. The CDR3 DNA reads TGTGCCAGCAGCTTGGTACGGGCTAATGAAAAACTGTTTTTT.

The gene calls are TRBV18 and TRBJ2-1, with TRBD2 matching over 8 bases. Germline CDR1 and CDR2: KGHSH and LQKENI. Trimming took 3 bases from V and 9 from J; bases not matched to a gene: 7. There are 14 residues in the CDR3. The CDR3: CASSPPGLAGEQFF. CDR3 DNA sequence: TGTGCCAGCTCACCCCCTGGACTAGCCGGTGAGCAGTTCTTC.

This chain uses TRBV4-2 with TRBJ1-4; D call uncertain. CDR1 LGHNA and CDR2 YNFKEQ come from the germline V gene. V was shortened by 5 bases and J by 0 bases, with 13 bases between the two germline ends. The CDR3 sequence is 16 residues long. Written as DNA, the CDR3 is TGTGCCAGCAGCTACACCAGGCCGTCAACTAATGAAAAACTGTTTTTT. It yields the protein CASSYTRPSTNEKLFF.

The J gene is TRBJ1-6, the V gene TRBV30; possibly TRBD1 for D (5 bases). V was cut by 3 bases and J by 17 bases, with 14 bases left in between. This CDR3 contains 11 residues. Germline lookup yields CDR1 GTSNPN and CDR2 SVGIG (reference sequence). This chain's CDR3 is CAWSPGQIFHF. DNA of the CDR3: TGTGCCTGGAGCCCAGGGCAGATTTTCCACTTT. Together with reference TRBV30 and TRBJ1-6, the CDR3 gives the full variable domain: SQTIHQWPATLVQPVGSPLSLECTVEGTSNPNLYWYRQAAGRGLQLLFYSVGIGQISSEVPQNLSASRPQDRQFILSSKKLLLSDSGFYLCAWSPGQIFHFGNGTRLTVT.

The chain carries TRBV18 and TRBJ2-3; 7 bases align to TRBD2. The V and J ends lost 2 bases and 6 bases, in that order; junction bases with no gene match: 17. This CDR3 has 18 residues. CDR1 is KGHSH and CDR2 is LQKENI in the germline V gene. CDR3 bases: TGTGCCAGCTCACCATCTGTGGGAGGGCTCTCTTCTTCTGATACGCAGTATTTT. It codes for CASSPSVGGLSSSDTQYF.

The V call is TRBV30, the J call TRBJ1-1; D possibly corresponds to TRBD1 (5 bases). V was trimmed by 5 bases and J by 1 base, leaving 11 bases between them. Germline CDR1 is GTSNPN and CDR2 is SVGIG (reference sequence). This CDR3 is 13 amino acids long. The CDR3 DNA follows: TGTGCCTGGGGGGCTCGGGGGAACACTGAAGCTTTCTTT. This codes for CAWGARGNTEAFF.

The CDR3 DNA follows: TGTGCCAGCAGTTTACCGGCGGATACCTACGAGCAGTACTTC. This encodes CASSLPADTYEQYF. V and J are TRBV28 and TRBJ2-7, with unresolved D. The CDR3 sequence is 14 residues long. Trimming removed 2 bases at V and 2 bases at J, with 10 bases between. Germline loops: CDR1 MDHEN, CDR2 SYDVKM.

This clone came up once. The chain's CDR3 is CASSLALNEQFF. In nucleotides, the CDR3 is TGTGCCAGCAGTTTAGCACTTAATGAGCAGTTCTTC. The chain combines TRBV12-3 or TRBV12-4 with TRBJ2-1; no firm D call. V lost 0 bases, J lost 7 bases, and 4 bases lay in between. The CDR3 loop spans 12 amino acids.